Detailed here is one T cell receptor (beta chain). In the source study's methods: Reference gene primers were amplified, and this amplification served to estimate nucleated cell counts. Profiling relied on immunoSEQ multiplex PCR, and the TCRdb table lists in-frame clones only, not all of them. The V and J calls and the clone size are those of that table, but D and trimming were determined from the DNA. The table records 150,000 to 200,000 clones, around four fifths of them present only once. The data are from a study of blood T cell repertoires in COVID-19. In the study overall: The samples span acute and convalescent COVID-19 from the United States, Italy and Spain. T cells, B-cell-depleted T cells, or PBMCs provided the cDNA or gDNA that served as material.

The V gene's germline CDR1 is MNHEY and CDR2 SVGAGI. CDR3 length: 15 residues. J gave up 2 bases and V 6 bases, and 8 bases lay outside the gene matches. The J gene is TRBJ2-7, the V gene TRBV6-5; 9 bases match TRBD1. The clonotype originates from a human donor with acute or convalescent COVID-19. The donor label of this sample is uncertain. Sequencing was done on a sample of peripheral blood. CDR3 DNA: TGTGCCAGCAGGGGCGCCGGGACAGGGACCTACGAGCAGTACTTC. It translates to CASRGAGTGTYEQYF.